This passage covers 9 T cell receptor beta chains from one sample sequenced in a study of monozygotic twins with inflammatory bowel disease. TCRdb re-analyzed the 5' RACE reads; it lists each CDR3 protein once, without DNA. Its listing shows some 400,000 distinct CDR3 sequences. Sequenced material: blood. The receptors were gathered from a human donor with ulcerative colitis or Crohn's disease, or a healthy co-twin of an affected twin (not recorded which).

This chain links TRBV5-1 with TRBJ2-1; the TCRdb D gene call, TRBD1, has no DNA to confirm it. Germline V gives CDR1 SGHRS, CDR2 YFSETQ. The CDR3 sequence is 11 residues long. This CDR3 is CASSLSDKQFF.

The J gene is TRBJ2-7, the V gene TRBV10-3; with no DNA, the TCRdb D assignment of TRBD2 cannot be verified. Germline V gene lookup returns CDR1 ENHRY and CDR2 SYGVKD. The CDR3 runs 14 residues. Here the CDR3 reads CAIGRLAGRYEQYF.

The CDR3 sequence: CASSSTTVSTDTQYF. The genes are TRBV5-1 and TRBJ2-3; TCRdb picks TRBD1, but there is no DNA to check that call. The CDR3 extends over 15 amino acids. The germline V gene has CDR1 SGHRS and CDR2 YFSETQ.

This chain uses TRBV30 with TRBJ2-5. The germline CDR1 and CDR2 sequences are GTSNPN and SVGIG (reference sequence). The CDR3 length is 15 residues. The CDR3 sequence is CAWSVLSSVQETQYF. The full variable domain, rest sourced from reference TRBV30 and TRBJ2-5, is SQTIHQWPATLVQPVGSPLSLECTVEGTSNPNLYWYRQAAGRGLQLLFYSVGIGQISSEVPQNLSASRPQDRQFILSSKKLLLSDSGFYLCAWSVLSSVQETQYFGPGTRLLVL.

The genes are TRBV7-8 and TRBJ2-1. Germline V lookup: CDR1 SGHVS, CDR2 FQNEAQ. This CDR3 is built from 15 residues. The CDR3 reads CASSVSGGSFNEQFF.

The chain links TRBV5-1 to TRBJ2-6; checking the TCRdb D call of TRBD1 is not possible without DNA. The V gene's germline CDR1 is SGHRS and CDR2 YFSETQ. The CDR3 runs 17 residues. The CDR3 loop is CASSGWDRAPGANVLTF.

The V and J genes are TRBV4-3 and TRBJ2-5; absent DNA, TCRdb's TRBD1 call cannot be checked. The CDR3 is made up of 13 amino acids. Germline V gives CDR1 LGHNA, CDR2 YSLEER. This CDR3 reads CASSQTGLETQYF.

The chain is built from TRBV7-2 and TRBJ2-7; the TCRdb call, TRBD1, lacks DNA for checking. Germline V gene lookup returns CDR1 SGHTA and CDR2 FQGNSA. The CDR3 length is 15 residues. CDR3 in amino acids: CASSLGRVTFNEQYF.

The chain employs TRBV5-1 and TRBJ1-1; TCRdb's assignment of TRBD1 cannot be checked, as there is no DNA. In germline, CDR1 is SGHRS, CDR2 YFSETQ. The CDR3 consists of 18 residues. The CDR3 loop reads CASSLEGQRRWANTEAFF.